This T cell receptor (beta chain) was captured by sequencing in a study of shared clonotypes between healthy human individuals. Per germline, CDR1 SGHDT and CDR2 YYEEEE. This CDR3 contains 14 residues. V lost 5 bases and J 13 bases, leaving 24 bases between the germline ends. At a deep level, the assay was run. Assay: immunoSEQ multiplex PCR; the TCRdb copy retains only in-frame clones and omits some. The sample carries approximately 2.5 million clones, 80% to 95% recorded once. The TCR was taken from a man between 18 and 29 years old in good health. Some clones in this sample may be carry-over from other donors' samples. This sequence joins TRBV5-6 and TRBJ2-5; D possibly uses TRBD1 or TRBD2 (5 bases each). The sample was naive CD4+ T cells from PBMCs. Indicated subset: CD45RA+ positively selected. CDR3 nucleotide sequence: TGTGCCAGCAGGGGCGGCGGCTCCGGGGCCGTCCCGTACTTC. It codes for CASRGGGSGAVPYF.